This T cell receptor beta chain was found in a study of blood T cell repertoires in COVID-19. In the study overall: The United States, Italy and Spain were the sources of the acute and convalescent COVID-19 samples.

The CDR3 covers 14 residues. The germline V gene encodes CDR1 MDHEN and CDR2 SYDVKM. The V end lost 3 bases, the J end lost 5 bases, and 11 bases lay between the germline ends. Original handling: Amplified reference gene primers provided the basis for estimating nucleated cell counts. Measured with immunoSEQ multiplex PCR; TCRdb has only the in-frame clones, and not every one. That table supplies the V and J calls and clone size; D and trimming were determined from the DNA. The data show roughly 230,000 clones, 85% seen once. The clonotype originates from a woman aged 45 to 65 who had been exposed to COVID-19. V usage is TRBV28 and J usage is TRBJ1-5, with a possible D match to TRBD1 (6 bases). Sequenced input: PBMCs or T cells enriched from blood (not recorded which). DNA for the CDR3: TGTGCCAGCAGTTTGGGGGGGGGCCATCAGCCCCAGCATTTT. Residues: CASSLGGGHQPQHF.